This TCR beta chain was retrieved from a study of blood T cells in healthy people across ages. General study results and limits: Across the age range, TCR beta diversity per million T cells fell in a roughly linear way. Conclusively comparing naive with antigen-experienced cells was impossible with unsorted PBMCs.

In regard to this clonotype: The antigen is unknown.

Per the germline V gene, CDR1 is LGHDT and CDR2 is YNNKEL (reference sequence). V dropped 3 bases and J dropped 5; count of bases not matched to a gene: 4. This CDR3 region has 13 residues. Through a sample-barcoded 5' primer and a J-beta primer mix, a second PCR was run for roughly 6 to 12 cycles. Every cDNA molecule carried a tag from a template-switch adaptor bearing 12 random nucleotides. MiXCR, run by TCRdb on the 5' RACE reads, gives a single entry per CDR3 protein. The repertoire holds about 680,000 distinct CDR3 sequences, roughly 50% seen once, with around a third in the top ten. The sequenced sample was blood. The chain carries TRBV3-1 and TRBJ2-7; 7 bases match TRBD1. This sequence originates from a woman aged 55-69 years in good health. The chain's CDR3 is CASSHDRDNEQYF. Written as DNA, the CDR3 is TGTGCCAGCAGCCACGACAGGGATAACGAGCAGTACTTC.